This T cell receptor (beta chain) comes out of a study of blood T cell repertoires in COVID-19. As for the study in general: Samples representing acute and convalescent COVID-19 were sourced from the United States, Italy and Spain. From T cells, B-cell-depleted T cells, or PBMCs came the material, which was cDNA or gDNA.

The germline gives CDR1 LGHNA, CDR2 YNFKEQ. The CDR3 runs 14 residues. V gave up 2 bases and J gave up 5 bases; unmatched junction bases: 2. Per the study methods: Researchers report that nucleated cell counts were estimated from reference gene primer amplification. The method was immunoSEQ multiplex PCR; TCRdb's version includes in-frame clones alone and lacks a portion of them. The V and J calls and clone size are taken from that table; D and trimming were inferred from the DNA. The table shows tens of thousands of clones, with roughly four fifths occurring only once. The receptor's source is a human donor in a cohort sampled during active or convalescent COVID-19. Sequencing used peripheral blood. This chain connects TRBV4-2 to TRBJ2-1, with 8 nucleotides matching TRBD2. The CDR3 spells CASSQPGGNNEQFF. DNA of the CDR3: TGTGCCAGCAGCCAACCGGGGGGGAACAATGAGCAGTTCTTC.